The table lists the clone carrying this TCR beta chain with many counts. Antigen unknown. The data belong to a study of molecular identifiers for immune sequencing clone quantification. Study background: Replicate runs used RNA from around 18,000 or 91,000 naive CD8 cells, which was split five ways into aliquots, and four of those aliquots were then sequenced. Study-wide results and caveats: Whereas naive cells kept under 1% of molecules in clones above 20 RNA copies, such clones held over 97% in effectors.

V was shortened by 5 bases and J by 1 base, with 11 bases between the two germline ends. The CDR3 runs to 14 residues. As CD8+CD4-CCR7+CD45RA+ cells, naive CD8 T cells were sorted. Previously reported methods and listed TCR primers produced the bulk TCR libraries. A single record per CDR3 protein comes from TCRdb applying MiXCR to the PCR reads. This sample has 100,000 or so distinct CDR3 sequences, with about 35% found just once. This TCR derives from a human donor in good health. Some libraries in this study had Jurkat cell RNA spiked in. The specimen was naive CD8+ T cells from blood, with Jurkat cell RNA spiked in. Noted subset: FACS-sorted CD8+CD4-CCR7+CD45RA+ naive T cells. This chain joins TRBV12-3 or TRBV12-4 and TRBJ2-5, with D possibly being TRBD2 (6 bases). The CDR3 reads CASSPGLSQETQYF. In DNA form, the CDR3 reads TGTGCCAGCAGTCCCGGACTAAGCCAAGAGACCCAGTACTTC.